This T cell receptor (beta chain) was identified during a study of Graves' ophthalmopathy and Graves' hyperthyroidism. Study information: At the time of initial diagnosis and before any treatment, peripheral blood was collected. Study conclusions and caveats: Thyroid clonotypes that were expanded above 0.001 frequency mostly also appeared in blood. Ophthalmopathy progression was predicted with 55% to 71% sensitivity and approximately 72% specificity.

In its sample, this clonotype was seen many times. What it recognizes is unknown. For repertoire sequencing, the TCR beta CDR3 regions were amplified from RNA transcripts. RT-PCR in the first round used HTBI primers; a second-round multiplex PCR followed. TCRdb used MiXCR to reprocess the multiplex PCR reads, holding one entry per CDR3 protein. The sample lists tens of thousands of distinct CDR3 sequences; 52% were seen once. CDR1 is LNHDA and CDR2 is SQIVND in the germline V gene (reference sequence). The CDR3 covers 11 residues. V lost 3 bases and J 3 bases, leaving 0 bases between the germline ends. Reliance was placed on clinical symptoms, serum thyroxine, TRAb, thyroid ultrasound and orbital computed tomography for diagnosis.

This TCR came from an adult man with Graves' ophthalmopathy. Input material: peripheral blood. The rearrangement links TRBV19 to TRBJ2-4; no clear D. Here the CDR3 DNA reads TGTGCCAGTAGTATCAAAAACATTCAGTACTTC. This translates into CASSIKNIQYF.